The 25 T cell receptor beta chains listed next were all sequenced from one sample in a study of metastatic and nonmetastatic thyroid tumors. Thyroid surgery took place with no prior treatment in any patient. TCRdb called clones again from the PCR reads with MiXCR. This table holds around 89,000 clones, about 15% found once. The sequenced sample consisted of blood. All receptors derive from a female donor with papillary thyroid cancer or a benign thyroid nodule (not recorded which). Some clones in this sample may be carry-over from other donors' samples.

This clone was counted ten times or more. The chain links TRBV28 to TRBJ2-7; 12 bases are a match to TRBD1. CDR3 length: 14 residues. Germline assignment: CDR1 MDHEN and CDR2 SYDVKM. V lost 7 bases, J lost 9 bases, and 10 bases stayed unmatched. The CDR3 coding sequence is TGTGCCAGCAAACACCGGGACAGGGGGCTAAGGCAGTACTTC. The encoded protein is CASKHRDRGLRQYF.

Many counts were recorded for this clone. The rearrangement links TRBV12-3 or TRBV12-4 to TRBJ1-6; D is possibly TRBD1 (6 bases). V lost 3 bases to trimming and J lost 0 bases, with 21 bases between them. The CDR3 is 20 residues long. DNA of the CDR3: TGTGCCAGCAGTTTGAGGCCCCCGGGACACCCCAGCTCCTATAATTCACCCCTCCACTTT. This gives the protein CASSLRPPGHPSSYNSPLHF.

This clone was counted a single time. V is TRBV20-1 and J is TRBJ2-3; 8 positions match TRBD2. The CDR3 is made up of 13 amino acids. After removal of 4 bases from V and 4 bases from J, the junction contained 4 bases not matched to a gene. The germline gives CDR1 DFQATT, CDR2 SNEGSKA (reference sequence). CDR3 coding DNA: TGCAGTGCTATCGGGGGGGATTCAGATACGCAGTATTTT. Translated, it gives CSAIGGDSDTQYF.

The table lists this clone with many counts. The chain has TRBV5-8 and TRBJ2-1, with 8 bases matching TRBD2. The CDR3 is made up of 20 amino acids. V dropped 1 base and J dropped 4; count of bases not matched to a gene: 19. Germline CDR1 and CDR2: SGHTS and YDEGEE. The CDR3 here is CASSLFLWTSHPQLYNEQFF. The CDR3 DNA sequence: TGTGCCAGCAGCTTGTTTTTATGGACTAGCCACCCTCAATTATACAATGAGCAGTTCTTC.

The chain recombines TRBV3-1 with TRBJ2-1; TRBD2 agrees at 10 bases. Per the germline V gene, CDR1 is LGHDT and CDR2 is YNNKEL (reference sequence). Trimming took 3 bases from V and 9 from J; bases not matched to a gene: 5. The CDR3 runs 14 residues. CDR3 residues: CASSHQAGGGEQFF. CDR3 nucleotide sequence: TGTGCCAGCAGCCATCAAGCGGGAGGGGGTGAGCAGTTCTTC.

This clone has a count of ten or more. V usage is TRBV3-1 and J usage is TRBJ1-1; no clear D gene. CDR3 length: 17 amino acids. V shed 1 base and J shed 3 bases, with 18 bases lying between them. Germline V CDR1 and CDR2: LGHDT, YNNKEL (reference sequence). The CDR3 loop reads CASSQAGSRILHTEAFF. The CDR3 DNA reads as TGTGCCAGCAGCCAAGCTGGGTCTCGTATTTTGCACACTGAAGCTTTCTTT.

Points on this clone: A much larger clone is a single base away; this may be a read error. This chain joins TRBV9 and TRBJ2-3; 10 bases are shared with TRBD2. Germline V lookup: CDR1 SGDLS, CDR2 YYNGEE. V lost 0 bases to trimming and J lost 4 bases; unmatched junction nucleotides: 5. This CDR3 spans 16 amino acids. The CDR3 DNA sequence: TGTGCCAGCAGCGTAGACTATAGCGGGGGGCCAGATACGCAGTATTTT. This sequence encodes CASSVDYSGGPDTQYF.

With respect to this clone: This may be a read error: a much more frequent sequence differs by one nucleotide. This chain links TRBV20-1 with TRBJ2-7, with unresolved D. The V end was cut by 7 bases, the J end by 0 bases, with 16 bases between. Germline V gives CDR1 DFQATT, CDR2 SNEGSKA (reference sequence). This CDR3 has 14 amino acids. As DNA, the CDR3 is TGCAGTGTCGAAGCCACTTCCGCCTCCTACGAGCAGTACTTC. It translates to CSVEATSASYEQYF.

This clone was seen at least ten times. The chain recombines TRBV3-1 with TRBJ1-2; D uncertain. The CDR3 length is 13 residues. With 3 bases removed from V and 5 bases from J, the gap between germline ends came to 10 bases. CDR1 and CDR2 from the germline V gene are LGHDT and YNNKEL (reference sequence). In DNA, the CDR3 is TGTGCCAGCAGCCACGAGTCGGCTTATGGCTACACCTTC. This codes for CASSHESAYGYTF.

This clone was seen repeatedly, ten times or more. The chain carries TRBV3-1 and TRBJ2-7; D unclear. The CDR3 has 13 amino acids. The germline V gene encodes CDR1 LGHDT and CDR2 YNNKEL (reference sequence). Trimming stripped 1 base from V and 8 bases from J, with 12 bases between. Here the CDR3 DNA reads TGTGCCAGCAGCCAAGGATCTACGCCTAAGCAGTACTTC. It yields the protein CASSQGSTPKQYF.

This clone was found many times. The chain recombines TRBV7-8 with TRBJ1-4; no clear D. This CDR3 spans 15 amino acids. V lost 5 bases and J 6 bases, leaving 16 bases between the germline ends. Germline lookup yields CDR1 SGHVS and CDR2 FQNEAQ. DNA for the CDR3: TGTGCCAGCAGCCCCCTGACGGCGTCCGATGAAAAACTGTTTTTT. Its protein is CASSPLTASDEKLFF.

The table lists this clone with many counts. The chain combines TRBV6-2 or TRBV6-3 with TRBJ1-2; D remains unclear. V lost 5 bases and J lost 2, with 9 bases in between. This CDR3 comprises 13 residues. Germline-derived CDR1 and CDR2 are MNHEY and SVGEGT. CDR3 bases: TGTGCCAGCAGTGCCCAGGAGAACTATGGCTACACCTTC. This encodes CASSAQENYGYTF.

The table lists this clone with a few counts. This chain uses TRBV12-3 or TRBV12-4 with TRBJ1-5; D may be TRBD1 (6 bases). Trimming left V 7 bases short and J 9 bases short, with 22 bases between. The CDR3 length is 15 residues. CDR3 DNA sequence: TGTGCCAGCACCCCGGGAGCAGGGGTTGGGTGGCCCCAGCATTTT. This gives the protein CASTPGAGVGWPQHF.

This clone showed up many times. The chain employs TRBV5-1 and TRBJ1-2; no clear D. This CDR3 is 17 amino acids long. Trimming took 0 bases from V and 2 from J, leaving 17 bases between them. CDR1 is SGHRS, CDR2 YFSETQ, per germline. The CDR3 reads CASSLETEGVFNYGYTF. The CDR3, as DNA: TGCGCCAGCAGCTTGGAAACAGAGGGAGTCTTCAACTATGGCTACACCTTC.

This clone was picked up a small number of times. The gene calls are TRBV6-1 and TRBJ2-3; D gene uncertain. V was shortened by 1 base and J by 4 bases, with 9 bases between the two germline ends. Germline CDR1 MNHNS, CDR2 SASEGT. The CDR3 is 14 amino acids. The CDR3 DNA sequence: TGTGCCAGCAGTGAAGTGGGGAAATCAGATACGCAGTATTTT. It translates to CASSEVGKSDTQYF.

This clone was counted many times. The chain uses TRBV10-1 and TRBJ2-5, with 9 bases matching TRBD2. The V gene's germline CDR1 is WNHNN and CDR2 SYGVQD (reference sequence). With 8 bases clipped from V and 5 bases from J, the junction kept 9 bases outside the gene matches. The CDR3 extends over 14 amino acids. The CDR3 sequence is CASAAGGPGETQYF. The CDR3 nucleotides read TGCGCCAGCGCTGCGGGGGGGCCCGGGGAGACCCAGTACTTC.

This clone has ten or more counts. The chain combines TRBV28 with TRBJ2-5; unclear D gene. The CDR3 has 12 residues. Trimming cost V 5 bases and J 7 bases, with 11 bases left between them. Germline CDR1 is MDHEN and CDR2 is SYDVKM. CDR3 amino acids: CASSPVPGTQYF. DNA for the CDR3: TGTGCCAGCAGTCCCGTCCCGGGGACCCAGTACTTC.

This clone was recorded many times. The chain carries TRBV10-3 and TRBJ1-2, with D possibly matching TRBD1 (6 bases). V shed 1 base and J shed 1 base, with 16 bases lying between them. Looked up from germline, CDR1 is ENHRY and CDR2 is SYGVKD. This CDR3 has 17 amino acids. DNA of the CDR3: TGTGCCATCAGTGAGTTCGGGGACACCGGTCATAACTATGGCTACACCTTC. This sequence encodes CAISEFGDTGHNYGYTF.

This clone was observed many times. The V and J genes are TRBV7-9 and TRBJ2-6; D is ambiguous. There are 14 residues in the CDR3. Trimming took off 4 bases at V and 1 base at J, with 5 bases between the two ends. Germline V lookup: CDR1 SEHNR, CDR2 FQNEAQ (reference sequence). CDR3 sequence (DNA): TGTGCCAGCAGCTCCGGGTCTGGGGCCAACGTCCTGACTTTC. Amino acid sequence: CASSSGSGANVLTF. Variable domain in full (rest from reference TRBV7-9 and TRBJ2-6): DTGVSQNPRHKITKRGQNVTFRCDPISEHNRLYWYRQTLGQGPEFLTYFQNEAQLEKSRLLSDRFSAERPKGSFSTLEIQRTEQGDSAMYLCASSSGSGANVLTFGAGSRLTVL.

This clone has ten or more counts. The chain links TRBV19 to TRBJ1-3; D perhaps matches TRBD1 (5 bases). CDR1 is LNHDA and CDR2 is SQIVND in the germline V gene (reference sequence). The CDR3 has 16 residues. The germline V and J ends were trimmed by 7 bases and 0 bases, with 16 bases remaining between them. CDR3 nucleotides: TGTGCCAGTACTTCCCCGGGGGGTTACTCTGGAAACACCATATATTTT. This sequence encodes CASTSPGGYSGNTIYF.

This clone was recorded many times. The gene calls are TRBV4-1 and TRBJ1-6, with D possibly TRBD1 on 5 matching bases. The CDR3 sequence is 16 residues long. Trimming removed 1 base from V and 7 bases from J, with 14 bases in between. Germline loops: CDR1 MGHRA, CDR2 YSYEKL. CDR3 loop: CASSQVLGQENSPLHF. CDR3 DNA sequence: TGCGCCAGCAGCCAAGTTTTGGGGCAGGAGAATTCACCCCTCCACTTT.

This clone was seen at least ten times. This CDR3 reads CASSSGGGHNEQFF. Written as DNA, the CDR3 is TGTGCCAGCAGCTCCGGGGGGGGACACAATGAGCAGTTCTTC. The J gene is TRBJ2-1, the V gene TRBV7-3; TRBD2 matches 8 bases. The CDR3 contains 14 residues. The germline V gene encodes CDR1 SGHTA and CDR2 FQGTGA. J lost 5 bases, V lost 4 bases, and 4 bases had no gene match.

On this clone: A clone one base away is much larger, so this may be a read error. V is TRBV20-1 and J is TRBJ2-7, with D unresolved. CDR1 is DFQATT and CDR2 is SNEGSKA in the germline V gene (reference sequence). The CDR3 length is 11 residues. V dropped 0 bases and J dropped 9 bases, with 9 bases sitting between them. The CDR3 coding sequence is TGCAGTGCTAGAGATCCCCCATGGCAGTACTTC. It encodes CSARDPPWQYF.

This clone was recorded at least ten times. The rearrangement uses TRBV11-2 and TRBJ2-3; 7 nucleotides agree with TRBD1. V lost 4 bases and J lost 0; bases outside the gene matches: 7. CDR1 SGHAT and CDR2 FQNNGV come from the germline V gene. This CDR3 contains 16 residues. CDR3 bases: TGTGCCAGCAGCTCACCCCGGGACAGCAGCACAGATACGCAGTATTTT. Protein product: CASSSPRDSSTDTQYF.

The table lists this clone with many counts. The rearrangement links TRBV7-9 to TRBJ1-4, with 8 bases lining up with TRBD1. The CDR3 length is 17 residues. Germline V CDR1 and CDR2: SEHNR, FQNEAQ (reference sequence). V dropped 5 bases and J dropped 0; count of bases not matched to a gene: 8. Here the CDR3 reads CASSPTGEGPTNEKLFF. CDR3 sequence (DNA): TGTGCCAGCAGCCCGACAGGGGAAGGACCAACTAATGAAAAACTGTTTTTT. The complete variable domain, with remaining parts taken from reference TRBV7-9 and TRBJ1-4, reads DTGVSQNPRHKITKRGQNVTFRCDPISEHNRLYWYRQTLGQGPEFLTYFQNEAQLEKSRLLSDRFSAERPKGSFSTLEIQRTEQGDSAMYLCASSPTGEGPTNEKLFFGSGTQLSVL.